The clone carrying this T cell receptor beta chain was detected once. Its antigen is unknown. Repertoires were generated with immunoSEQ multiplex PCR, while TCRdb's copy carries only in-frame clones and drops some. The sample gives 25,000 or so clones, 82% of which show up once; around 0.1% is in the top ten. The record originates from a study of regulatory dendritic cells for organ transplantation. Overall study findings and caveats: Of resting T cell subsets, memory CD8+ had the most alloreactive clonotypes. Mature dendritic cells appeared to drive more memory CD8+ clonal expansion than regulatory ones. Memory T cells were less diverse than naive, with memory CD8+ most oligoclonal.

Input material: naive CD4+ T cells from blood. Subset indicated: CD45RA+ naive T cells. The source is a human donor in good health.

The CDR3 protein is CASSPRGGRDQPQHF. DNA of the CDR3: TGTGCCAGCAGCCCCCGAGGAGGGAGGGATCAGCCCCAGCATTTT. The rearrangement uses TRBV7-9 and TRBJ1-5; D is undetermined. CDR1 is SEHNR and CDR2 is FQNEAQ in the germline V gene (reference sequence). V shed 5 bases and J shed 5 bases, with 16 bases lying between them. This CDR3 comprises 15 residues.